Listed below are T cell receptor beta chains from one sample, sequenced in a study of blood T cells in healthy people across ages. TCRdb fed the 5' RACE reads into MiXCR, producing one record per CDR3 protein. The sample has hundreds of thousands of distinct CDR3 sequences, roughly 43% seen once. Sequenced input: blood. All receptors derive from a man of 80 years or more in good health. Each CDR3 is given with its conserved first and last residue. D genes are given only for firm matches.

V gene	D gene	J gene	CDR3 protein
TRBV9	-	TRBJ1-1	CASSVAGNTEAFF
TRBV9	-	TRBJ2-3	CASSVELVSGVTDTQYF
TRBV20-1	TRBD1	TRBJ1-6	CSARDGDRINSPLHF
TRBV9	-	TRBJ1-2	CASSVPSGGYTF
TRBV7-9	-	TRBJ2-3	CASSLGQGTDTQYF
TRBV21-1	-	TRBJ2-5	CASSPRRVLLLRAVQQEYF
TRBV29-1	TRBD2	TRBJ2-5	CSVLAGTETQYF
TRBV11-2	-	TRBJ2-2	CASSPRGGGSNTGELFF
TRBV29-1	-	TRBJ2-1	CSVEREGESYNEQFF
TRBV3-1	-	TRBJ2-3	CASSPPYIARISSTDTQYF
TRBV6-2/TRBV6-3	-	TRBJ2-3	CASRPGLSNTDTQYF
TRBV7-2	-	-	CASSSTVLRVQNEQYF
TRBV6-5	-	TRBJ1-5	CASSYSFHGSNQPQHF
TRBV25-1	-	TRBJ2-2	CASSPLGGTGELFF
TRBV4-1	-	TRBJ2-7	CASSQGGPDTYYEQYF
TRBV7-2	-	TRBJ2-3	CASSLDTRSDTQYF
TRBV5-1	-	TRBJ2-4	CASSQNREAKNIQYF
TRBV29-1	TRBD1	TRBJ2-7	CSVQGSSYEQYF
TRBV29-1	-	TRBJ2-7	CSVTTATYEQYF
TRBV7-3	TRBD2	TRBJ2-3	CASSLGLAGVGPTDTQYF
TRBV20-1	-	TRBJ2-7	CSARDIGIGYEQYF
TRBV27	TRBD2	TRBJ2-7	CASSLTGLAVTYEQYF
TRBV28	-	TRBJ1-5	CASSFLSGDYSNQPQHF